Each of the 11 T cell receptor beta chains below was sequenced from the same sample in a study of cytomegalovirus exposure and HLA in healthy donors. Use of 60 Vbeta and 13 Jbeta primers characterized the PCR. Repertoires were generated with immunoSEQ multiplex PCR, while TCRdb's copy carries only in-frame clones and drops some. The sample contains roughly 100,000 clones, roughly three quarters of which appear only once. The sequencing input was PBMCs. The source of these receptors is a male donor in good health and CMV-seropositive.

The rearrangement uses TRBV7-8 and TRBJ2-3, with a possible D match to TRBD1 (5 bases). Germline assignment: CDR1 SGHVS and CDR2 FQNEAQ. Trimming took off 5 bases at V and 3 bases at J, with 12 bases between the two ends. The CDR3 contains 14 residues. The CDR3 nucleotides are TGTGCCAGCAGCCCAGGGTCGAGGACAGATACGCAGTATTTT. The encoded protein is CASSPGSRTDTQYF.

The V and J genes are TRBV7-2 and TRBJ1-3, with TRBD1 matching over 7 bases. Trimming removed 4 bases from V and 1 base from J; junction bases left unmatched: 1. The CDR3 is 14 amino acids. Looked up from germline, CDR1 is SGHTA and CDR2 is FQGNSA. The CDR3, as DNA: TGTGCCAGCAGCTCGGGACAGTCTGGAAACACCATATATTTT. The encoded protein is CASSSGQSGNTIYF.

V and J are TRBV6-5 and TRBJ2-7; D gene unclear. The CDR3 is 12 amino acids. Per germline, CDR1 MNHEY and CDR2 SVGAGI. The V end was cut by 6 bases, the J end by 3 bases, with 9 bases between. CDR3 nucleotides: TGTGCCAGCAGCCCCCAGGACTACGAGCAGTACTTC. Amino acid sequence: CASSPQDYEQYF.

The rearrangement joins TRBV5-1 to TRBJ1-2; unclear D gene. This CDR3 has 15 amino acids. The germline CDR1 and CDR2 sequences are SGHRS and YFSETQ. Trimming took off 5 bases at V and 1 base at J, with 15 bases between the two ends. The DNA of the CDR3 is TGCGCCAGCAGTTCCACGGAGCCCCTTAACTATGGCTACACCTTC. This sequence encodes CASSSTEPLNYGYTF.

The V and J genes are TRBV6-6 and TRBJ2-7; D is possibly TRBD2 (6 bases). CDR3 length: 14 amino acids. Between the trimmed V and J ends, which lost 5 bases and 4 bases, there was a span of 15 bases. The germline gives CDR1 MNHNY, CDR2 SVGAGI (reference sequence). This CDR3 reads CASSRGTGNYEQYF. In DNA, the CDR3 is TGTGCCAGCAGTCGCGGGACTGGGAATTACGAGCAGTACTTC.

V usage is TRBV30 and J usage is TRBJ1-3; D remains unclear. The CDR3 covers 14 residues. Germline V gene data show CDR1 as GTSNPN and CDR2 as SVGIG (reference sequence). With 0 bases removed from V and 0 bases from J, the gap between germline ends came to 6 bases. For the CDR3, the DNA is TGTGCCTGGAGTGTCCAGTTCTCTGGAAACACCATATATTTT. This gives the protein CAWSVQFSGNTIYF.

CDR3 bases: TGTGCCAGCAGCTTGGACTCTTACGCAGATACGCAGTATTTT. Translated, it gives CASSLDSYADTQYF. The J gene is TRBJ2-3, the V gene TRBV5-4; no firm D call. This CDR3 is built from 14 residues. V lost 0 bases and J lost 4, with 9 bases in between. Germline-derived CDR1 and CDR2 are SGHNT and YYREEE (reference sequence).

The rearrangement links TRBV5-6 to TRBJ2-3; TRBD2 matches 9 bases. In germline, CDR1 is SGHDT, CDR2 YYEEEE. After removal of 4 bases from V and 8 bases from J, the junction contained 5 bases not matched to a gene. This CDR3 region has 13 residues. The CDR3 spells CASSRSGSGTQYF. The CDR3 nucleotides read TGTGCCAGCAGCCGTAGCGGGAGCGGTACGCAGTATTTT. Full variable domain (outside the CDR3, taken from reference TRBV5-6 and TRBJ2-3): DAGVTQSPTHLIKTRGQQVTLRCSPKSGHDTVSWYQQALGQGPQFIFQYYEEEERQRGNFPDRFSGHQFPNYSSELNVNALLLGDSALYLCASSRSGSGTQYFGPGTRLTVL.

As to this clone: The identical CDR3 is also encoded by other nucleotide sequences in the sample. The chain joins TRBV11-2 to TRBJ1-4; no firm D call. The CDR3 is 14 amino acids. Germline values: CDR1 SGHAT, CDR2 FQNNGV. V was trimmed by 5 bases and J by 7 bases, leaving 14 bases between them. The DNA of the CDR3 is TGTGCCAGCAGCCCCATCCCCGCCGGTGAAAAACTGTTTTTT. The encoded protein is CASSPIPAGEKLFF.

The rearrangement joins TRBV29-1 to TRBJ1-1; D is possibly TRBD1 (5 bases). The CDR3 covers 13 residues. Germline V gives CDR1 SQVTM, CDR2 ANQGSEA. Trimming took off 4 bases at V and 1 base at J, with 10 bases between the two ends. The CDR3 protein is CSVARVENTEAFF. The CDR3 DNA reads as TGCAGCGTTGCCAGGGTAGAGAACACTGAAGCTTTCTTT.

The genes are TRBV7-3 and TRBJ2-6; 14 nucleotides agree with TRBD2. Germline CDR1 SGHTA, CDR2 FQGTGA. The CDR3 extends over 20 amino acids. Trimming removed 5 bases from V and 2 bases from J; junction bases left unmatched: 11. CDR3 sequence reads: CASSPRGLAGVGTGANVLTF. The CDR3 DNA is TGTGCCAGCAGCCCTAGGGGACTAGCGGGAGTAGGTACTGGGGCCAACGTCCTGACTTTC.